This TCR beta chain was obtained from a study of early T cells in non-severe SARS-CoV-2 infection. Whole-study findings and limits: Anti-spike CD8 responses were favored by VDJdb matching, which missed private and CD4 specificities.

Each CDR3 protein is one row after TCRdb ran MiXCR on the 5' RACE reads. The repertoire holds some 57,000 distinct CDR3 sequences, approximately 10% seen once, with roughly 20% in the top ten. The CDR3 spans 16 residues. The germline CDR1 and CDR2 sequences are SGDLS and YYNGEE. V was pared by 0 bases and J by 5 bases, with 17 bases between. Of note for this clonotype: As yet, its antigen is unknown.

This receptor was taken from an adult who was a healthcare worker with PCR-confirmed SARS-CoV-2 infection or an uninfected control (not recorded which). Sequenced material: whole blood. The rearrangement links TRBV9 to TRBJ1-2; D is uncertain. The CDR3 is CASSVDGTANTYGYTF. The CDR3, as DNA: TGTGCCAGCAGCGTAGACGGTACGGCGAATACTTATGGCTACACCTTC.